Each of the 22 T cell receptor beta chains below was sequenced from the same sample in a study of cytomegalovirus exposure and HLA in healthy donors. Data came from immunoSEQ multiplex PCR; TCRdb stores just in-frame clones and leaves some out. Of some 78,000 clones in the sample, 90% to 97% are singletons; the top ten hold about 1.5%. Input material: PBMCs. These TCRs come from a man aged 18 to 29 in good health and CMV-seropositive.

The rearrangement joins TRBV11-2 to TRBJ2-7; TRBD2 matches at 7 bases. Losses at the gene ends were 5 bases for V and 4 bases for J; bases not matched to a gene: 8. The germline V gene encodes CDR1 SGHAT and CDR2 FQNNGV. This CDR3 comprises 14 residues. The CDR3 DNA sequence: TGTGCCAGCAGCGGGACTACCCTACGGTACGAGCAGTACTTC. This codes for CASSGTTLRYEQYF.

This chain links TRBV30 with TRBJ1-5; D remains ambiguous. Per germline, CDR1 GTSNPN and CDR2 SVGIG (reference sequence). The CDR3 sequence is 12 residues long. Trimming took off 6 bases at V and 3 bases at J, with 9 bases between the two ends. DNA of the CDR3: TGTGCCTGCGCAGGCCCCAATCAGCCCCAGCATTTT. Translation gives CACAGPNQPQHF.

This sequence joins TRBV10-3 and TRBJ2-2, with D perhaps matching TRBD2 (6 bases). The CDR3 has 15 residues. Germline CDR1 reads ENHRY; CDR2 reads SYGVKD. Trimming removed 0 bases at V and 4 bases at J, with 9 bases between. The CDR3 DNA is TGTGCCATCAGTGAGTCTCCGGGGGTCACCGGGGAGCTGTTTTTT. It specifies CAISESPGVTGELFF.

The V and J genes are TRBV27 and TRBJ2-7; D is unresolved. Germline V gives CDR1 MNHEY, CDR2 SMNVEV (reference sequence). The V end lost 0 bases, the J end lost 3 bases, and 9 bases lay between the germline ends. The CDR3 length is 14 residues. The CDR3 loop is CASSLSLDNYEQYF. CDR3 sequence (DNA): TGTGCCAGCAGTTTATCTTTAGACAACTACGAGCAGTACTTC.

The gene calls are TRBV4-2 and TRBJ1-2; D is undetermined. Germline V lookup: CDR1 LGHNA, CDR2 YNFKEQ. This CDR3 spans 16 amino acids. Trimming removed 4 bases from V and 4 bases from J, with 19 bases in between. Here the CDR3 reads CASSRDGYGRTYGYTF. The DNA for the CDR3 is TGTGCCAGCAGCCGGGATGGGTACGGGAGGACCTATGGCTACACCTTC.

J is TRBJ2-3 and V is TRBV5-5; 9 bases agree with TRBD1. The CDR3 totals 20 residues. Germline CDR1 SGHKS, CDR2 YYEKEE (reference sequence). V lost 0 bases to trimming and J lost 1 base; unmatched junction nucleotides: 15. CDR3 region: CASSLDPGTGYQWGTDTQYF. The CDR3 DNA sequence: TGTGCCAGCAGCTTGGATCCTGGGACAGGGTACCAATGGGGCACAGATACGCAGTATTTT.

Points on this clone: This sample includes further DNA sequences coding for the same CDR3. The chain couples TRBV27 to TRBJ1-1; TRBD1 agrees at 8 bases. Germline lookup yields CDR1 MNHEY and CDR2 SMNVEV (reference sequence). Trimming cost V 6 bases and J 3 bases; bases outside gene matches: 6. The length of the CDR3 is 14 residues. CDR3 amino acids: CASSLQGGDTEAFF. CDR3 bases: TGTGCCAGCAGCTTACAGGGGGGAGACACTGAAGCTTTCTTT.

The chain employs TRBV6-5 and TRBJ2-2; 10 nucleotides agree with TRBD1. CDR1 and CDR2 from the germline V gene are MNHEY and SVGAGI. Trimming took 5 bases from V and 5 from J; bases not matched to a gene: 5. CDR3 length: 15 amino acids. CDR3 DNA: TGTGCCAGCAGTCCGACAGGGGGCAGGACCGGGGAGCTGTTTTTT. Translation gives CASSPTGGRTGELFF.

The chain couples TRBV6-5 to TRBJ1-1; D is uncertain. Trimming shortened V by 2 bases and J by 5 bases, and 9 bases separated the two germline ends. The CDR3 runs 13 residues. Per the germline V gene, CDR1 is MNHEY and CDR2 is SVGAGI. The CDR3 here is CASSYGEGTEAFF. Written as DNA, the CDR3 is TGTGCCAGCAGTTACGGGGAGGGAACTGAAGCTTTCTTT.

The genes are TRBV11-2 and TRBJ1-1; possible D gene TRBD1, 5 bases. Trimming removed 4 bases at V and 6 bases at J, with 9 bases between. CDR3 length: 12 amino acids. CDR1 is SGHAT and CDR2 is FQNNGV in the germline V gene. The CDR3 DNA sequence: TGTGCCAGCAGCTCTCCGGGGGCTGAAGCTTTCTTT. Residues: CASSSPGAEAFF.

CDR3 amino acids: CASSSLGGRGAKNIQYF. In nucleotides, the CDR3 is TGTGCCAGCAGCTCCTTAGGGGGCAGGGGAGCCAAAAACATTCAGTACTTC. The V gene is TRBV7-8, the J gene TRBJ2-4; 7 positions agree with TRBD1. The CDR3 sequence is 17 residues long. V lost 4 bases to trimming and J lost 0 bases; unmatched junction nucleotides: 9. Germline assignment: CDR1 SGHVS and CDR2 FQNEAQ.

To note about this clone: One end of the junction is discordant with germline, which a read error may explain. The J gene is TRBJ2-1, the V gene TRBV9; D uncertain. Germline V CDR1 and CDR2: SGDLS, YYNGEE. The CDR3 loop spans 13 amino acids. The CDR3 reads CASSVDGSGEPIF. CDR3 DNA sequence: TGTGCCAGCAGCGTAGACGGTAGTGGTGAACCAATCTTC.

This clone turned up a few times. The CDR3 DNA sequence: TGTGCCAGTAGTACCGGGACAGGGGGCGTCGCTTTCTTT. Amino acids: CASSTGTGGVAFF. This chain links TRBV19 with TRBJ1-1, with 12 bases aligning to TRBD1. This CDR3 region has 13 residues. The junction had 5 bases not matched to a gene; V was cut back by 4 bases and J by 11 bases. In germline, CDR1 is LNHDA, CDR2 SQIVND (reference sequence).

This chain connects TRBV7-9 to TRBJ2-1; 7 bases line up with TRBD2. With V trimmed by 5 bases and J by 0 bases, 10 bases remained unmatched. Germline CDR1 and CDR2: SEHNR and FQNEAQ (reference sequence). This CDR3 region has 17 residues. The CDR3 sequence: CASSPPLAGGSYNEQFF. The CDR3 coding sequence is TGTGCCAGCAGCCCTCCCTTAGCGGGCGGCTCCTACAATGAGCAGTTCTTC.

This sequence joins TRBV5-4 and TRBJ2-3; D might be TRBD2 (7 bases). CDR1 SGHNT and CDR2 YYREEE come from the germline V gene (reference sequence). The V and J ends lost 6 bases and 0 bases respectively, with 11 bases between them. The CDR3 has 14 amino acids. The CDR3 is CASNREGSTDTQYF. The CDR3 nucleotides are TGTGCCAGCAACAGGGAGGGTAGCACAGATACGCAGTATTTT.

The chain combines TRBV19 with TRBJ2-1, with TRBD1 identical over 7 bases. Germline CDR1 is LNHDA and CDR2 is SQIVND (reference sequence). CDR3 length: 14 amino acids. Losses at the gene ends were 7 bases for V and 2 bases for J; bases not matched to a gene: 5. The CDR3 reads CASTVTGAYNEQFF. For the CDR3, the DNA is TGTGCCAGTACCGTCACAGGGGCCTACAATGAGCAGTTCTTC. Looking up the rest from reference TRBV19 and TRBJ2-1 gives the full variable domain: DGGITQSPKYLFRKEGQNVTLSCEQNLNHDAMYWYRQDPGQGLRLIYYSQIVNDFQKGDIAEGYSVSREKKESFPLTVTSAQKNPTAFYLCASTVTGAYNEQFFGPGTRLTVL.

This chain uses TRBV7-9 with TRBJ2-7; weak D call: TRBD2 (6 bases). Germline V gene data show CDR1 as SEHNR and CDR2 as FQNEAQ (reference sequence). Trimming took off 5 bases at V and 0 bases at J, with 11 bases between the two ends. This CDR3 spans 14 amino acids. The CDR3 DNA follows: TGTGCCAGCAGCAATAGCGGAAGCTCCTACGAGCAGTACTTC. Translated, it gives CASSNSGSSYEQYF.

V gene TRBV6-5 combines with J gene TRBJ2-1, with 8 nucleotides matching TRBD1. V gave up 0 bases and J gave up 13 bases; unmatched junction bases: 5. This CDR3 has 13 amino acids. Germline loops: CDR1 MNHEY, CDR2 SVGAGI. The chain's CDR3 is CASSYSVAGGQFF. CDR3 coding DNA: TGTGCCAGCAGTTACTCGGTAGCAGGGGGCCAGTTCTTC.

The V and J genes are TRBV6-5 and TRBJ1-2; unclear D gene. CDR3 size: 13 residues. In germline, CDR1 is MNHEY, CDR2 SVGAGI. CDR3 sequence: CVTRKAGSYGYTF. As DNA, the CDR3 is TGTGTCACAAGGAAGGCAGGTTCTTATGGCTACACCTTC.

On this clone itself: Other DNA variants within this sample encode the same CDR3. The CDR3 here is CASSLGGSGANVLTF. CDR3 bases: TGTGCCAGCAGTTTGGGGGGCTCTGGGGCCAACGTCCTGACTTTC. This rearrangement joins TRBV28 to TRBJ2-6; a weak D match, TRBD2 (6 bases). This CDR3 contains 15 residues. Between the trimmed V and J ends, which lost 3 bases and 0 bases, there was a span of 6 bases. The germline gives CDR1 MDHEN, CDR2 SYDVKM.

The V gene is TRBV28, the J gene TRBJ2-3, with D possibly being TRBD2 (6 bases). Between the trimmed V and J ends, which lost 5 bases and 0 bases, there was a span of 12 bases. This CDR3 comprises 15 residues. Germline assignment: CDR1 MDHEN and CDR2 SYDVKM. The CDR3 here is CASSVAEFSTDTQYF. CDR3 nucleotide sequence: TGTGCCAGCAGTGTAGCGGAGTTTAGCACAGATACGCAGTATTTT.

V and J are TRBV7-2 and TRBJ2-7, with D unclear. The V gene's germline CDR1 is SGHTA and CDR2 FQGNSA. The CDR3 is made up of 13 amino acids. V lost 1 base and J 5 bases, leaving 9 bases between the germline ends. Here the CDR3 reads CASSLDLYDEQYF. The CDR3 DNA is TGTGCCAGCAGCTTAGACCTCTACGACGAGCAGTACTTC.